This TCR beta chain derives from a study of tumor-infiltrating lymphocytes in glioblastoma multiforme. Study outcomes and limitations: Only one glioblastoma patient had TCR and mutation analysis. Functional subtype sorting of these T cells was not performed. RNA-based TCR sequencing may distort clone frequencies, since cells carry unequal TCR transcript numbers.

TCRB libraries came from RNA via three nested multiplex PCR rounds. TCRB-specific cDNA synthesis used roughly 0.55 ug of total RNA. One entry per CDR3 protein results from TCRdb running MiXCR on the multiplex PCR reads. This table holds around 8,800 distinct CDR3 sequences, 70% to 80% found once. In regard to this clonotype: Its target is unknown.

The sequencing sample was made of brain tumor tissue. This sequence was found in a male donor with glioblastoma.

Here the CDR3 reads CASALSSSGDEQFF. The CDR3 DNA reads TGTGCTAGTGCCCTATCCTCTTCCGGGGATGAGCAGTTCTTC. The chain employs TRBV12-5 and TRBJ2-1, with D possibly TRBD2 on 5 matching bases. The CDR3 is 14 residues long. Trimming shortened V by 7 bases and J by 8 bases, and 18 bases separated the two germline ends. The germline CDR1 and CDR2 sequences are LGHNT and FRNRAP.